A selection of T cell receptor beta chains follows, all from one sample in a study of shared clonotypes between healthy human individuals. Generated by immunoSEQ multiplex PCR, the TCRdb table keeps only in-frame clones and is missing some. The sample holds around 610,000 clones; approximately 96% are singletons and the top ten take about 0.12%. What was sequenced was naive CD8+ T cells sorted from blood. Every receptor here comes from a woman aged 25 to 39 in good health. CDR3s leave out the opening cysteine and the closing phenylalanine or tryptophan. Where a row states a size, it is once, few, many or the class of an expanded clone; other rows omit it.

v_call: TRBV7-2
clone_size: NA
cdr3_aa: ASSLRPGLLQETQY

v_call: TRBV14
clone_size: NA
cdr3_aa: ASSQINQGYYEQY

v_call: TRBV23-1
clone_size: NA
cdr3_aa: ASSQSPGTYEQY

v_call: TRBV6-1
clone_size: NA
cdr3_aa: ATSHASNEQF

v_call: TRBV28
clone_size: NA
cdr3_aa: ASIRIADTGELF

v_call: TRBV7-9
clone_size: once
cdr3_aa: ASSVGQGFTEAF

v_call: TRBV11-2
clone_size: once
cdr3_aa: ASTPGAGGEETQY

v_call: TRBV9
clone_size: NA
cdr3_aa: ASSAPRSGTSDYEQY

v_call: TRBV5-1
clone_size: NA
cdr3_aa: ASSFQGEQY

v_call: TRBV27
clone_size: once
cdr3_aa: ASSFGPFSYEQY

v_call: TRBV13
clone_size: NA
cdr3_aa: ASGQGWGDTQY

v_call: TRBV27
clone_size: NA
cdr3_aa: ASSLKGQESSGANVLT

v_call: TRBV9
clone_size: NA
cdr3_aa: ASSPTRTSGAKNIQY

v_call: TRBV7-8
clone_size: NA
cdr3_aa: ASSPWAGGNEQY

v_call: TRBV5-6
clone_size: once
cdr3_aa: ASSPDSYTGELF

v_call: TRBV5-1
clone_size: NA
cdr3_aa: ASSPMTSGEYGTQY

v_call: TRBV28
clone_size: NA
cdr3_aa: ASTLTGYGTEAF

v_call: TRBV28
clone_size: NA
cdr3_aa: ASSLTGEAF

v_call: TRBV2
clone_size: NA
cdr3_aa: ASSSLADDEQF

v_call: TRBV19
clone_size: NA
cdr3_aa: ASRTVSVLVPGANVLT

v_call: TRBV2
clone_size: NA
cdr3_aa: ASTSTGPSNQPQH

v_call: TRBV11-2
clone_size: NA
cdr3_aa: ASSAQEETDRLAKNIQY

v_call: TRBV2
clone_size: once
cdr3_aa: ASRLTGSSYNEQF

v_call: TRBV6-6
clone_size: NA
cdr3_aa: ASSYSDGTGSYEQY

v_call: TRBV27
clone_size: once
cdr3_aa: ASSPNWYSNQPQH

v_call: TRBV19
clone_size: NA
cdr3_aa: ASTDRGPGTEAF

v_call: TRBV7-9
clone_size: NA
cdr3_aa: ASSEGIASNQPQH

v_call: TRBV16
clone_size: NA
cdr3_aa: ASSQSVWGEAF

v_call: TRBV5-4
clone_size: NA
cdr3_aa: ASRHPVTYEQY